The 6 T cell receptor beta chains listed next were all sequenced from one sample in a study of early T cells in non-severe SARS-CoV-2 infection. TCRdb processed the 5' RACE reads anew with MiXCR; each CDR3 protein has one entry. The sample has tens of thousands of distinct CDR3 sequences, 5.8% seen once; the top ten hold less than 8.5%. The sample taken for sequencing was whole blood. The receptor set was obtained from an adult who was a healthcare worker with PCR-confirmed SARS-CoV-2 infection or an uninfected control (not recorded which).

This clonotype came up a few times. V and J are TRBV12-3 or TRBV12-4 and TRBJ1-1; no firm D call. The V end lost 4 bases, the J end lost 11 bases, and 23 bases lay between the germline ends. The CDR3 is 15 amino acids. As DNA, the CDR3 is TGTGCCAGCAGTTCCCCATGGGAGGGCTCCCCTGGGGCTTTCTTT. Amino acid sequence: CASSSPWEGSPGAFF.

The CDR3 here is CASSIARAVAGYTF. CDR3 nucleotides: TGTGCCAGTAGTATCGCCAGGGCGGTCGCTGGCTACACCTTC. The gene calls are TRBV19 and TRBJ1-2, with D possibly matching TRBD1 (5 bases). CDR1 is LNHDA and CDR2 is SQIVND in the germline V gene (reference sequence). There are 14 residues in the CDR3. Between the trimmed V and J ends, which lost 3 bases and 7 bases, there was a span of 15 bases.

There are many counts of this clonotype. In DNA form, the CDR3 reads TGCGCCAGCGGTCGGGCAGGGGGCTTCGACGAGCAGTACTTC. It is translated as CASGRAGGFDEQYF. The chain uses TRBV5-1 and TRBJ2-7; the match to TRBD1 covers 8 bases. V was clipped by 7 bases and J by 5 bases; unmatched bases: 11. The germline V gene encodes CDR1 SGHRS and CDR2 YFSETQ. The CDR3 sequence is 14 residues long.

At least ten counts were recorded for this clonotype. The V call is TRBV5-6, the J call TRBJ1-1; D ambiguous. Germline CDR1 reads SGHDT; CDR2 reads YYEEEE. The V gene lost 4 bases and the J gene lost 3 bases, with 13 bases spanning the gap. The CDR3 has 14 residues. The CDR3 region is CASSVGPWDTEAFF. The CDR3 DNA reads TGTGCCAGCAGCGTGGGCCCTTGGGACACTGAAGCTTTCTTT.

This clonotype was seen repeatedly, ten times or more. The gene calls are TRBV12-3 or TRBV12-4 and TRBJ1-1, with D possibly being TRBD1 (5 bases). Trimming cost V 6 bases and J 3 bases, with 5 bases left between them. The CDR3 loop spans 11 amino acids. CDR3 residues: CASRGDTEAFF. The CDR3 region has the DNA TGTGCCAGCAGAGGGGACACTGAAGCTTTCTTT.

This clonotype is medium-sized within its sample. The gene calls are TRBV27 and TRBJ1-6; possibly TRBD1 for D (5 bases). The V gene lost 0 bases and the J gene lost 6 bases, with 27 bases spanning the gap. CDR1 and CDR2 from the germline V gene are MNHEY and SMNVEV (reference sequence). CDR3 length: 21 amino acids. The CDR3 spells CASSLSQRPGLRIRGNSPLHF. Here the CDR3 DNA reads TGTGCCAGCAGTTTATCGCAAAGACCGGGACTCCGAATTAGGGGTAATTCACCCCTCCACTTT.